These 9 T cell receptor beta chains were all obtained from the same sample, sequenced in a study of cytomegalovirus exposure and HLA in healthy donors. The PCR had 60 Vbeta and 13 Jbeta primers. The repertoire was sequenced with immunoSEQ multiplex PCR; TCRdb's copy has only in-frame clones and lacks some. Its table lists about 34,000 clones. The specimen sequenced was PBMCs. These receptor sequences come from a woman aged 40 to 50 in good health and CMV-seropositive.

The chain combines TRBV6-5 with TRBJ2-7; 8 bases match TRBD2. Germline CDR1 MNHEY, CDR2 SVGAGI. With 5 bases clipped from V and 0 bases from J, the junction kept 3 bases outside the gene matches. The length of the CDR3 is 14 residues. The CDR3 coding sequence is TGTGCCAGCAGTCCGACTAGCGACTCCTACGAGCAGTACTTC. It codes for CASSPTSDSYEQYF.

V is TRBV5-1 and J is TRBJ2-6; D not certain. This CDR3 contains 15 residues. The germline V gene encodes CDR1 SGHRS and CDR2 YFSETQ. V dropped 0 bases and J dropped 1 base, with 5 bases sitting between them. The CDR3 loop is CASSLGQSGANVLTF. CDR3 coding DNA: TGCGCCAGCAGCTTGGGTCAGTCTGGGGCCAACGTCCTGACTTTC.

The CDR3 sequence: CASSLGTSGEETQYF. As DNA, the CDR3 is TGCGCCAGCAGCTTGGGGACTAGCGGGGAAGAGACCCAGTACTTC. The rearrangement uses TRBV5-1 and TRBJ2-5; TRBD2 agrees at 12 bases. The CDR3 consists of 15 residues. Germline CDR1 SGHRS, CDR2 YFSETQ. The V segment lost 0 bases and the J segment 3 bases; nucleotides outside the gene matches: 0.

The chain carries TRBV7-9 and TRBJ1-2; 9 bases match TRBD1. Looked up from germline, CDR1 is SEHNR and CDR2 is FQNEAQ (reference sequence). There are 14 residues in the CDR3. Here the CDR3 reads CALPGGQGKYGYTF. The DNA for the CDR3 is TGTGCTCTCCCCGGGGGACAGGGAAAGTATGGCTACACCTTC.

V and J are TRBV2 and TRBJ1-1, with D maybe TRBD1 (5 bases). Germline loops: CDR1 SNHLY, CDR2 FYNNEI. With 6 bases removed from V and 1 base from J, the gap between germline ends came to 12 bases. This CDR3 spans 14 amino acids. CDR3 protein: CASRGLGTNTEAFF. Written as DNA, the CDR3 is TGTGCCAGCAGGGGACTAGGGACGAACACTGAAGCTTTCTTT.

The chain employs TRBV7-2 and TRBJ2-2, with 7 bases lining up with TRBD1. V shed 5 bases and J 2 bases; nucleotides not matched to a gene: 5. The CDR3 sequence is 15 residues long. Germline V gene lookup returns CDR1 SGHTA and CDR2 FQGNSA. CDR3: CASSLHRGNTGELFF. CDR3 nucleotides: TGTGCCAGCAGCCTCCACAGGGGAAACACCGGGGAGCTGTTTTTT.

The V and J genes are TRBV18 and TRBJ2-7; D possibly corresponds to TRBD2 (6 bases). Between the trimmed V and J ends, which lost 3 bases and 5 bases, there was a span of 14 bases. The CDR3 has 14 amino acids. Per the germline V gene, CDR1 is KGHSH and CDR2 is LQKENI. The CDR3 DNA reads TGTGCCAGCTCACCGGGAGGCAGTAACCACGAGCAGTACTTC. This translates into CASSPGGSNHEQYF.

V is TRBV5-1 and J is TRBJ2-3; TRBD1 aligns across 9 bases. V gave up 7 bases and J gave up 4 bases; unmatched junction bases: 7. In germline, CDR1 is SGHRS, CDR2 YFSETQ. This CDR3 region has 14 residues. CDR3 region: CASVSGQGPDTQYF. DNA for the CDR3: TGCGCCAGCGTATCGGGACAGGGCCCAGATACGCAGTATTTT.

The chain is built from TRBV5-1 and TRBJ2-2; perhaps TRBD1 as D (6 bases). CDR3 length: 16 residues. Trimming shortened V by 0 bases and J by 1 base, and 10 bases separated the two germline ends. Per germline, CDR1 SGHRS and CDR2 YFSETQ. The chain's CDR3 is CASSLDATGNTGELFF. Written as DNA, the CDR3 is TGCGCCAGCAGCTTGGATGCGACAGGGAACACCGGGGAGCTGTTTTTT. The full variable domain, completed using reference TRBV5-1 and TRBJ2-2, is KAGVTQTPRYLIKTRGQQVTLSCSPISGHRSVSWYQQTPGQGLQFLFEYFSETQRNKGNFPGRFSGRQFSNSRSEMNVSTLELGDSALYLCASSLDATGNTGELFFGEGSRLTVL.